Below, 3 T cell receptor beta chains from the same sample are listed, as sequenced in a study of yellow fever vaccine responses in identical twins. MiXCR, applied by TCRdb to the RT-PCR reads, yields one record per CDR3 protein. Of about 19,000 distinct CDR3 sequences in the sample, about 65% were seen once. The sample here was T cells from blood (PBMCs), unsorted or a sorted subset (not recorded which), taken before or after yellow fever vaccination (not recorded which). The receptors were gathered from a woman aged 18-29 years who received the yellow fever vaccine.

This sequence joins TRBV2 and TRBJ1-6; tentatively, D is TRBD1 (5 bases). V lost 8 bases and J 9 bases, leaving 20 bases between the germline ends. The CDR3 has 15 residues. Germline CDR1 SNHLY, CDR2 FYNNEI. In DNA form, the CDR3 reads TGTGCCAGCGACGCGGGGCAGGGAAGTGGTTCACCCCTCCACTTT. Translation: CASDAGQGSGSPLHF.

The J gene is TRBJ2-5, the V gene TRBV11-1; 7 bases map to TRBD1. Germline V gene data show CDR1 as SGHAT and CDR2 as FQDESV (reference sequence). V lost 10 bases to trimming and J lost 3 bases; unmatched junction nucleotides: 14. CDR3 size: 15 residues. CDR3 amino acids: CAIPRPGTEKETQYF. CDR3 coding DNA: TGTGCCATCCCGAGACCCGGGACAGAAAAAGAGACCCAGTACTTC.

In its sample, this clonotype was seen a few times. The chain uses TRBV5-6 and TRBJ2-6, with no clear D. Per germline, CDR1 SGHDT and CDR2 YYEEEE. Deletions cut 0 bases from V and 0 bases from J, with 7 bases between. There are 16 residues in the CDR3. CDR3 loop: CASSLGRNSGANVLTF. The CDR3 coding sequence is TGTGCCAGCAGCTTGGGACGGAACTCTGGGGCCAACGTCCTGACTTTC.